The 16 T cell receptor beta chains below come from one sample, sequenced in a study of T cell repertoires in cytomegalovirus infection. The antigens these receptors bind are not known. One entry per CDR3 protein, called by TCRdb with MiXCR from the reads. The sample gives under 120,000 distinct CDR3 sequences, roughly 39% of which show up once; about three quarters is in the top ten. The sample consisted of CD8+ T cells from cultured PBMCs, taken from culture after CMV antigen stimulation. The receptors here all came from a human donor in good health (CMV status not recorded). Some clones in this sample may be carry-over from other donors' samples.

J is TRBJ1-5 and V is TRBV12-3 or TRBV12-4, with a weak D call TRBD1 (6 bases). CDR3 length: 15 amino acids. Deletions cut 4 bases from V and 0 bases from J, with 10 bases between. As DNA, the CDR3 is TGTGCCAGCAGTTCTCCAGGGGATAGCAATCAGCCCCAGCATTTT. The encoded protein is CASSSPGDSNQPQHF.

V is TRBV27 and J is TRBJ2-1, with TRBD1 as a possible D gene (6 bases). The CDR3 length is 18 residues. Germline CDR1 is MNHEY and CDR2 is SMNVEV (reference sequence). Trimming left V 5 bases short and J 0 bases short, with 20 bases between. The CDR3 coding sequence is TGTGCCAGCAGTGCCTATTTGACACGGGACACCTCCTACAATGAGCAGTTCTTC. Its protein product is CASSAYLTRDTSYNEQFF.

This clonotype was counted many times. This CDR3 is CASSQQGTVGYQETQYF. The CDR3 nucleotides are TGCGCCAGCAGCCAACAGGGGACGGTGGGGTACCAAGAGACCCAGTACTTC. The rearrangement joins TRBV4-1 to TRBJ2-5, with a tentative D call TRBD1 (6 bases). Germline V gene sequence: CDR1 MGHRA, CDR2 YSYEKL. Trimming stripped 2 bases from V and 0 bases from J, with 16 bases between. CDR3 length: 17 amino acids.

The chain links TRBV5-1 to TRBJ2-7; 9 positions match TRBD1. The CDR3 loop spans 16 amino acids. V dropped 4 bases and J dropped 6; count of bases not matched to a gene: 14. Germline CDR1 and CDR2: SGHRS and YFSETQ. This CDR3 reads CASSPGTGPLATEQYF. The CDR3 coding sequence is TGCGCCAGCAGCCCCGGGACAGGGCCTCTAGCAACCGAGCAGTACTTC. Complete variable domain (other parts from reference TRBV5-1 and TRBJ2-7): KAGVTQTPRYLIKTRGQQVTLSCSPISGHRSVSWYQQTPGQGLQFLFEYFSETQRNKGNFPGRFSGRQFSNSRSEMNVSTLELGDSALYLCASSPGTGPLATEQYFGPGTRLTVT.

The chain is built from TRBV12-3 or TRBV12-4 and TRBJ2-3; D possibly corresponds to TRBD2 (7 bases). V shed 6 bases and J shed 5 bases, with 27 bases lying between them. This CDR3 spans 18 amino acids. CDR3 bases: TGTGCCAGCAGCTCCCAGACTGGCGGGGGCCCCGGGGAAGATACGCAGTATTTT. This encodes CASSSQTGGGPGEDTQYF.

This clonotype was picked up many times. The chain has TRBV20-1 and TRBJ2-2; 9 bases align to TRBD2. There are 15 residues in the CDR3. With V trimmed by 3 bases and J by 3 bases, 5 bases remained unmatched. The germline gives CDR1 DFQATT, CDR2 SNEGSKA (reference sequence). The CDR3 is CSASSGGLDTGELFF. For the CDR3, the DNA is TGCAGTGCTAGCAGCGGGGGGTTGGACACCGGGGAGCTGTTTTTT.

This clonotype showed up just a few times. The rearrangement links TRBV4-2 to TRBJ2-2; the D is unclear. The CDR3 spans 15 residues. Germline CDR1 and CDR2: LGHNA and YNFKEQ. Trimming removed 5 bases from V and 1 base from J, with 11 bases in between. The CDR3 DNA reads as TGTGCCAGCAGCGTTGGACCGCTGAACACCGGGGAGCTGTTTTTT. This sequence encodes CASSVGPLNTGELFF.

This rearrangement joins TRBV4-1 to TRBJ1-5; a possible D gene is TRBD1 (5 bases). Germline V gives CDR1 MGHRA, CDR2 YSYEKL. The CDR3 is made up of 15 amino acids. Trimming pared 0 bases from V and 5 bases from J, leaving 11 bases between. This CDR3 reads CASSQEPGGDQPQHF. The CDR3 DNA is TGCGCCAGCAGCCAAGAACCGGGGGGGGATCAGCCCCAGCATTTT.

This clonotype has only a few counts. The chain uses TRBV11-2 and TRBJ2-1; D gene ambiguous. Germline loops: CDR1 SGHAT, CDR2 FQNNGV. The V and J ends lost 3 bases and 2 bases respectively, with 11 bases between them. The CDR3 loop spans 15 amino acids. CDR3 protein: CASSFRADAYNEQFF. The CDR3 DNA is TGTGCCAGCAGCTTTAGAGCAGATGCCTACAATGAGCAGTTCTTC.

The rearrangement uses TRBV12-3 or TRBV12-4 and TRBJ2-1; 9 bases line up with TRBD2. With 5 bases clipped from V and 0 bases from J, the junction kept 8 bases outside the gene matches. CDR3 size: 17 residues. CDR3 sequence: CASSNPRGGGSYNEQFF. The CDR3 DNA reads as TGTGCCAGCAGTAACCCGCGGGGGGGCGGCTCCTACAATGAGCAGTTCTTC.

This clonotype has just one count. V usage is TRBV5-6 and J usage is TRBJ1-1; no clear D gene. From germline, CDR1 is SGHDT and CDR2 YYEEEE. This CDR3 is 16 amino acids long. Trimming pared 0 bases from V and 0 bases from J, leaving 12 bases between. CDR3 loop: CASSLAVGSMNTEAFF. For the CDR3, the DNA is TGTGCCAGCAGCTTGGCCGTAGGCTCCATGAACACTGAAGCTTTCTTT.

The CDR3 protein is CASSIMAGGPNEQFF. The CDR3 region has the DNA TGTGCCAGTAGTATAATGGCGGGGGGGCCCAATGAGCAGTTCTTC. The chain has TRBV19 and TRBJ2-1; 9 bases are a match to TRBD2. J was trimmed by 6 bases and V by 2 bases; bases with no gene match: 5. Germline values: CDR1 LNHDA, CDR2 SQIVND (reference sequence). This CDR3 contains 15 residues.

This clonotype came up a few times. At one end the junction does not follow the germline gene, possibly because of a read error. This CDR3 is CASSLPGTGSRSHF. In nucleotides, the CDR3 is TGTGCCAGCAGTCTGCCCGGGACAGGCAGTCGTTCCCACTTC. The chain couples TRBV28 to TRBJ1-2; the match to TRBD1 covers 8 bases. The CDR3 totals 14 residues. Germline-derived CDR1 and CDR2 are MDHEN and SYDVKM.

The chain couples TRBV7-9 to TRBJ2-7; D is ambiguous. This CDR3 contains 16 residues. In germline, CDR1 is SEHNR, CDR2 FQNEAQ (reference sequence). Trimming pared 5 bases from V and 0 bases from J, leaving 17 bases between. In DNA form, the CDR3 reads TGTGCCAGCAGCCAGAATCATCCCGTGAGCTCCTACGAGCAGTACTTC. Translation: CASSQNHPVSSYEQYF.

A few counts support this clonotype. This sequence joins TRBV12-3 or TRBV12-4 and TRBJ2-3, with D unresolved. This CDR3 comprises 15 residues. V dropped 3 bases and J dropped 0 bases, with 10 bases sitting between them. The CDR3 region is CASSFWVTSTDTQYF. CDR3 bases: TGTGCCAGCAGTTTTTGGGTTACTAGCACAGATACGCAGTATTTT.

This clonotype was seen a few times. The gene calls are TRBV7-6 and TRBJ2-7, with D tentatively TRBD2 (5 bases). V was cut by 9 bases and J by 5 bases, with 14 bases left in between. Germline CDR1 SGHVS, CDR2 FNYEAQ. The CDR3 loop spans 12 amino acids. CDR3 in amino acids: CASNGVGDEQYF. Written as DNA, the CDR3 is TGTGCCAGTAACGGGGTCGGAGACGAGCAGTACTTC.